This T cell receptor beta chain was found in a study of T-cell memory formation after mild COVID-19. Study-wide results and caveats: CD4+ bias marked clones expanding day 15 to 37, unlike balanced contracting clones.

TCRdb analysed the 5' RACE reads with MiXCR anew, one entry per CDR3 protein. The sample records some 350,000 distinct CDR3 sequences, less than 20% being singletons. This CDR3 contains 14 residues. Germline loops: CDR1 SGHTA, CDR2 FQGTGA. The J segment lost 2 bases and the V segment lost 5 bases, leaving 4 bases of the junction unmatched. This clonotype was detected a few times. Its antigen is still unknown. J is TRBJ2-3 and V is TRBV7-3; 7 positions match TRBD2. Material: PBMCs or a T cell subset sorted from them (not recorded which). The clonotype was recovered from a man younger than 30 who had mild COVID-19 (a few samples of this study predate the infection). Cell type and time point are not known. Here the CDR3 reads CASSTAGDTDTQYF. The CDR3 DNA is TGTGCCAGCAGCACGGCGGGGGACACAGATACGCAGTATTTT.